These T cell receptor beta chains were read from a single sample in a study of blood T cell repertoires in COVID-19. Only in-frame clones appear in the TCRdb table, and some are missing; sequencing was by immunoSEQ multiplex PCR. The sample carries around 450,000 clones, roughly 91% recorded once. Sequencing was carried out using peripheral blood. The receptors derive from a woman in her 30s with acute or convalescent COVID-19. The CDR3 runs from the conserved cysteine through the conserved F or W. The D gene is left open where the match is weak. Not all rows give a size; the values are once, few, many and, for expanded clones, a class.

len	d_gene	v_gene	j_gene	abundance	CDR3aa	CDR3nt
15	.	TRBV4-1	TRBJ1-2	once	CASSQAFILNYGYTF	TGCGCCAGCAGCCAGGCCTTCATTCTTAACTATGGCTACACCTTC
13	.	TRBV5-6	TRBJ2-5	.	CASSLDQKETQYF	TGTGCCAGCAGCCTGGACCAGAAAGAGACCCAGTACTTC
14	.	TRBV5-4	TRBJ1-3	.	CASSLGGSGNTIYF	TGTGCCAGCAGCTTGGGGGGCAGCGGAAACACCATATATTTT
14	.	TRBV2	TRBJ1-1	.	CASSEQAWNTEAFF	TGTGCCAGCAGTGAACAGGCTTGGAACACTGAAGCTTTCTTT
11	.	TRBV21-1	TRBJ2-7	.	CASFDRDEQYF	TGTGCCAGCTTCGACAGGGACGAGCAGTACTTC
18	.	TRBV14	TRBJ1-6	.	CASSQVARQQGYNSPLHF	TGTGCCAGCAGCCAAGTTGCTCGCCAACAGGGCTATAATTCACCCCTCCACTTT
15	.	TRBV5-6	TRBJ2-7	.	CASSPGTSIRYEQYF	TGTGCCAGCAGCCCGGGTACTAGTATTCGCTACGAGCAGTACTTC
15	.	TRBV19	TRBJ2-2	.	CASSILSRATGELFF	TGTGCCAGTAGTATTCTTTCCAGGGCCACCGGGGAGCTGTTTTTT
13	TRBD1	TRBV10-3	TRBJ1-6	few	CATRGQGAGTLHF	TGTGCCACCCGGGGACAGGGGGCTGGAACCCTCCACTTT
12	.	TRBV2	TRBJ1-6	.	CASSVGSAPLHF	TGTGCCAGCAGTGTGGGGAGCGCGCCCCTCCACTTT
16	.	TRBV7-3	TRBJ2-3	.	CASSLNVAGAHDTQYF	TGTGCCAGCAGCTTAAACGTGGCGGGGGCACACGATACGCAGTATTTT
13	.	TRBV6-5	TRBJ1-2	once	CASTKRGARYYTF	TGTGCCAGCACTAAGCGTGGGGCCAGATACTACACCTTC
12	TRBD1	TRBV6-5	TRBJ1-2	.	CASGTGGYGYTF	TGTGCCAGCGGGACAGGGGGCTATGGCTACACCTTC
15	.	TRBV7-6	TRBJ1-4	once	CASSLTGASNEKLFF	TGTGCCAGCAGCCTAACAGGAGCCTCTAATGAAAAACTGTTTTTT
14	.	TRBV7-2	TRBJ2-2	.	CASSSRGNTGELFF	TGTGCCAGCAGCTCCAGGGGGAACACCGGGGAGCTGTTTTTT
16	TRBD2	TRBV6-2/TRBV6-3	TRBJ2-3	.	CASSLLAGGRTDTQYF	TGTGCCAGCAGTTTACTAGCGGGGGGGCGAACAGATACGCAGTATTTT
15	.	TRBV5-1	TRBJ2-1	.	CASSLGQGQLDEQFF	TGCGCCAGCAGCTTGGGCCAGGGGCAGCTGGATGAGCAGTTCTTC
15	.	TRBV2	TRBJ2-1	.	CASRIQGRSYNEQFF	TGTGCCAGCAGAATACAGGGAAGGTCCTACAATGAGCAGTTCTTC
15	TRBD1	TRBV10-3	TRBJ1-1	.	CAISKATGLNTEAFF	TGTGCCATCAGTAAAGCGACAGGGCTTAACACTGAAGCTTTCTTT
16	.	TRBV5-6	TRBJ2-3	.	CASSLVSGHHTDTQYF	TGTGCCAGCAGCCTTGTATCCGGACACCACACAGATACGCAGTATTTT
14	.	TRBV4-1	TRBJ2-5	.	CASSQTGREETQYF	TGCGCCAGCAGCCAGACAGGACGGGAAGAGACCCAGTACTTC
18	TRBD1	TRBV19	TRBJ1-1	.	CASSIPKYKRTGRTEAFF	TGTGCCAGTAGTATCCCTAAATATAAGAGGACAGGGCGAACTGAAGCTTTCTTT
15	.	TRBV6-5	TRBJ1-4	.	CASSPTGGGREKLFF	TGTGCCAGCAGTCCGACGGGGGGCGGGAGAGAAAAACTGTTTTTT
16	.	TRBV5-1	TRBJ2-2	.	CASSPRGGQNTGELFF	TGCGCCAGCAGCCCGAGGGGGGGACAGAACACCGGGGAGCTGTTTTTT
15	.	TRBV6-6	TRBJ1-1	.	CASSSGQLMNTEAFF	TGTGCCAGCAGTTCCGGACAGCTCATGAACACTGAAGCTTTCTTT
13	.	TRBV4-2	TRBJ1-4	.	CASREVLNEKLFF	TGTGCCAGCAGAGAGGTCCTCAATGAAAAACTGTTTTTT
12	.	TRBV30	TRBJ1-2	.	CAWSAGDYGYTF	TGTGCCTGGAGCGCCGGTGACTATGGCTACACCTTC
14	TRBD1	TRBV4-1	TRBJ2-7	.	CASSQGTGDYEQYF	TGCGCCAGCAGCCAGGGGACAGGGGATTACGAGCAGTACTTC
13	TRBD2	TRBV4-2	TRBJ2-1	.	CASSQAGGREQFF	TGTGCCAGCAGCCAAGCGGGGGGGCGGGAGCAGTTCTTC
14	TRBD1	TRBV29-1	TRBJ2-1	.	CSGQGTLLYNEQFF	TGCAGCGGACAGGGGACCCTCCTTTACAATGAGCAGTTCTTC
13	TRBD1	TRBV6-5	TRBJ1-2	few	CASSLGQGVGYTF	TGTGCCAGCAGCCTCGGACAGGGGGTTGGCTACACCTTC
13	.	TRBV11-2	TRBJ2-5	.	CASSLGEYETQYF	TGTGCCAGCAGTTTAGGGGAGTATGAGACCCAGTACTTC
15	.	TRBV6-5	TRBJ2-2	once	CASSLGQGWAGELFF	TGTGCCAGCAGTTTAGGCCAGGGTTGGGCCGGGGAGCTGTTTTTT
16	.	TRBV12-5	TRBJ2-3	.	CASGLGDFLSTDTQYF	TGTGCTAGTGGTTTGGGGGACTTCTTGAGCACAGATACGCAGTATTTT
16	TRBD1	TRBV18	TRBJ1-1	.	CASSPSRQGAPTEAFF	TGTGCCAGCTCACCAAGTAGACAGGGGGCGCCCACTGAAGCTTTCTTT
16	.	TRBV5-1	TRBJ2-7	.	CASSPPVSPEVDEQYF	TGCGCCAGCAGTCCCCCGGTCTCGCCGGAGGTGGACGAGCAGTACTTC
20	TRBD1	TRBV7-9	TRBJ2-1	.	CASSRAGTDGLQLSYNEQFF	TGTGCCAGCAGCAGGGCCGGGACAGACGGTCTTCAACTCTCCTACAATGAGCAGTTCTTC
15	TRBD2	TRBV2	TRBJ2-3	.	CASMPSGGYADTQYF	TGTGCCAGCATGCCTAGCGGGGGGTACGCAGATACGCAGTATTTT
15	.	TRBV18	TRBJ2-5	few	CASSPMSGFQETQYF	TGTGCCAGCTCACCAATGAGTGGTTTCCAAGAGACCCAGTACTTC
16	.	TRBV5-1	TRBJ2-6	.	CASSLVPGSGANVLTF	TGCGCCAGCAGCTTGGTACCGGGGTCTGGGGCCAACGTCCTGACTTTC
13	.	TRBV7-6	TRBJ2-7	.	CASSLGSAYEQYF	TGTGCCAGCAGCTTAGGTAGCGCCTACGAGCAGTACTTC
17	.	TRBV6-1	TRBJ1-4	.	CASSEAPGGTGNEKLFF	TGTGCCAGCAGTGAAGCGCCGGGGGGGACCGGTAATGAAAAACTGTTTTTT